This T cell receptor (beta chain) was sequenced for a study of metastatic and nonmetastatic thyroid tumors (dated by TCRdb to 2020 to 2021). General notes on the study: Repertoires were compared across peripheral blood and tumor or nodule tissue samples from malignant and benign thyroid patients.

Overall results and qualifications from the work: In both blood and tumor samples, TCR beta diversity was reported to be significantly higher in malignant tumors than in benign nodules.

The method was PCR. Instrument used: Illumina HiSeq 4000. The TCR beta-chain CDR3 region of each patient was profiled by high-throughput sequencing. The study's processing was this. CDR3 differences across clinicopathological groups were used to build a classifier for discriminating distant-metastatic papillary thyroid cancer patients. Repertoire diversity was assessed with the Shannon index, and tumor-blood repertoire similarity with the Morisita-Horn index. TCRdb reprocessing: public reads trimmed at Q25 with fastp, clones called with MiXCR, in-frame beta chains kept. These V and J calls originate from TCRdb's pipeline instead of the authors' own analysis. Recorded for this sample are about 12,000 clones; 9% to 13% of them occurred a single time. The ten largest clones add up to around a third of the sample. No treatment had been received by any patient before thyroid surgery. Using T-cell receptor beta sequencing, the study looked back at clinical samples from patients collected from the early 2010s to the late 2010s.

This clone registers as medium-sized (0.01 to 0.1%) within its sample. Its antigen is unknown. Within one base of it there is no much larger clone, and no base qualities were kept. This sequence originates from a female donor with papillary thyroid cancer or a benign thyroid nodule (not recorded which). Some clones in this sample may be carry-over from other donors' samples. Material: blood.

This receptor carries the CDR3 CASSASSGTTIGYTF. The DNA reads as follows: TGTGCCAGTAGTGCCTCCTCCGGGACAACCATTGGCTACACCTTC. Recombination linked TRBV19 to TRBJ1-2, and TRBD1 may be the D gene, going by 6 matching bases. At the junction V is shortened by 5 bases and J by 7 bases, with 20 bases in between. Sequences LNHDA (CDR1) and SQIVND (CDR2) are obtained from the germline V gene (reference sequence). The CDR3 starts with the cysteine, ends with the phenylalanine, and has 15 residues. Of the read, only the CDR3 DNA is kept; its 45 bases are in frame from base 1.